What follows is one T cell receptor beta chain and its context. The CDR3 length is 15 residues. The germline V gene encodes CDR1 SGHRS and CDR2 YFSETQ. Trimming removed 6 bases from V and 8 bases from J; junction bases left unmatched: 12. Seattle enrolled patients during active infection and tracked them longitudinally. Profiling relied on immunoSEQ multiplex PCR, and the TCRdb table lists in-frame clones only, not all of them. The sample has about 93,000 clones, 89% seen once. The sample comes from a study of blood T cell repertoires in COVID-19. Study in general: PBMCs, B-cell-depleted T cells, or T cells provided the cDNA or gDNA that made up the material.

Sequenced input: peripheral blood. The clonotype was recovered from a man between 60 and 75 years old with COVID-19, enrolled during active disease. The chain has TRBV5-1 and TRBJ2-1, with 9 bases fitting TRBD2. The CDR3 DNA follows: TGCGCCAGCAAAATTCTGGGTAGCGGGAGTGATGAGCAGTTCTTC. This codes for CASKILGSGSDEQFF.